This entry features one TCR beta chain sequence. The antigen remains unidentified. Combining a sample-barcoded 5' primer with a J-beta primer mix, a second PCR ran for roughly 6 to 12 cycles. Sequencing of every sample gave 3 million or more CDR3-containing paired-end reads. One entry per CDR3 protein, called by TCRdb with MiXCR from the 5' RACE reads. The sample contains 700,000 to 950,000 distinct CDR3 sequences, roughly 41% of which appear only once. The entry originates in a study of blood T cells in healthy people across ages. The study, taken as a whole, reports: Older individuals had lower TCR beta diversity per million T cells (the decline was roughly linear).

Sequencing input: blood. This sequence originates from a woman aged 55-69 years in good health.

CDR3 nucleotide sequence: TGTGCCAGCAGTACAGGGTTATTTAACACTGAAGCTTTCTTT. It codes for CASSTGLFNTEAFF. V and J are TRBV12-3 or TRBV12-4 and TRBJ1-1; D may be TRBD1 (6 bases). The CDR3 extends over 14 amino acids. Trimming cost V 5 bases and J 2 bases, with 12 bases left between them.